Below are 7 T cell receptor beta chains sequenced from a single sample in a study of blood T cell repertoires in COVID-19. Sequenced by immunoSEQ multiplex PCR; TCRdb stores in-frame clones only, minus some. The sample lists roughly 220,000 clones; around 90% were seen once. Sequencing was carried out using PBMCs or T cells enriched from blood (not recorded which). Every receptor here comes from a woman aged 50 to 65 with acute COVID-19.

This clone was picked up one time. V gene TRBV30 combines with J gene TRBJ2-2; 10 nucleotides match TRBD1. The CDR3 runs to 13 residues. Germline V gives CDR1 GTSNPN, CDR2 SVGIG (reference sequence). With 7 bases clipped from V and 5 bases from J, the junction kept 4 bases outside the gene matches. Written as DNA, the CDR3 is TGTGCCTTGGACAGGGGGTTAACCGGGGAGCTGTTTTTT. It encodes CALDRGLTGELFF.

The chain employs TRBV4-3 and TRBJ2-5; D unresolved. Trimming left V 4 bases short and J 1 base short, with 16 bases between. The CDR3 is 16 residues long. The germline gives CDR1 LGHNA, CDR2 YSLEER. The DNA of the CDR3 is TGCGCCAGCAGCCTAAACAGCCGAATCTCCCAAGAGACCCAGTACTTC. Encoded protein: CASSLNSRISQETQYF.

The chain employs TRBV2 and TRBJ1-1; the D gene is possibly TRBD1 (5 bases). Germline V CDR1 and CDR2: SNHLY, FYNNEI. The CDR3 consists of 12 residues. V shed 4 bases and J shed 13 bases, with 16 bases lying between them. DNA of the CDR3: TGTGCCAGCAGTGTAGAGCGCGGGGGAGTTTTCTTT. It translates to CASSVERGGVFF.

V and J are TRBV20-1 and TRBJ1-1, with D unresolved. The CDR3 length is 11 residues. Looked up from germline, CDR1 is DFQATT and CDR2 is SNEGSKA (reference sequence). The CDR3 region has the DNA TGCAGCCTGACCAGACAACTTAAAGCTTTCTTT. Translation gives CSLTRQLKAFF.

There are a few counts of this clone. V is TRBV19 and J is TRBJ1-2; 8 bases match TRBD1. The CDR3 is 12 residues long. Germline CDR1 reads LNHDA; CDR2 reads SQIVND (reference sequence). The junction had 4 bases not matched to a gene; V was cut back by 6 bases and J by 7 bases. The CDR3 nucleotides are TGTGCCAGTAGGACAGGGGTTGCTGGCTACACCTTC. This sequence encodes CASRTGVAGYTF.

The chain uses TRBV28 and TRBJ2-1; no firm D call. This CDR3 has 14 amino acids. The V end lost 4 bases, the J end lost 10 bases, and 17 bases lay between the germline ends. CDR1 and CDR2 from the germline V gene are MDHEN and SYDVKM. CDR3 residues: CASSYTTLPKEQFF. CDR3 DNA: TGTGCCAGCAGTTACACTACCCTCCCAAAAGAGCAGTTCTTC.

This chain connects TRBV18 to TRBJ1-1; maybe TRBD1 (5 bases). CDR1 is KGHSH, CDR2 LQKENI, per germline. This CDR3 contains 15 residues. V dropped 0 bases and J dropped 4 bases, with 12 bases sitting between them. CDR3 loop: CASSPPHPQGTEAFF. The CDR3 DNA reads as TGTGCCAGCTCACCACCCCATCCCCAGGGCACTGAAGCTTTCTTT.